This entry lists 11 T cell receptor beta chains sequenced from one sample in a study of blood T cell repertoires in COVID-19. The data were produced by immunoSEQ multiplex PCR, yet TCRdb's version contains in-frame clones alone and is incomplete. Of 90,000 to 110,000 clones listed, around four fifths are singletons. Sequenced sample: peripheral blood. The receptors come from a woman in her sixties or seventies with acute or convalescent COVID-19.

The chain carries TRBV6-5 and TRBJ2-2; the D gene is possibly TRBD2 (5 bases). Germline V CDR1 and CDR2: MNHEY, SVGAGI. The V and J ends lost 7 bases and 5 bases respectively, with 17 bases between them. This CDR3 is 15 amino acids long. CDR3 DNA: TGTGCCAGCATGGGCAAGGACGGGGTAACCGGGGAGCTGTTTTTT. Amino acids: CASMGKDGVTGELFF.

V usage is TRBV6-5 and J usage is TRBJ1-5; D call uncertain. Germline values: CDR1 MNHEY, CDR2 SVGAGI. The V gene lost 4 bases and the J gene lost 3 bases, with 4 bases spanning the gap. This CDR3 is 12 amino acids long. The CDR3 DNA sequence: TGTGCCAGCAGTTCTGTCAATCAGCCCCAGCATTTT. It codes for CASSSVNQPQHF.

This chain links TRBV4-1 with TRBJ1-4; D is possibly TRBD1 (5 bases). From germline, CDR1 is MGHRA and CDR2 YSYEKL. The CDR3 totals 16 residues. Trimming shortened V by 4 bases and J by 4 bases, and 16 bases separated the two germline ends. In DNA form, the CDR3 reads TGCGCCAGCAGCCGGGGGGTCGACGGAAGTAATGAAAAACTGTTTTTT. Translated: CASSRGVDGSNEKLFF.

This clone was observed a few times. V and J are TRBV2 and TRBJ2-1; TRBD1 aligns across 7 bases. The germline gives CDR1 SNHLY, CDR2 FYNNEI. J was trimmed by 1 base and V by 7 bases; bases with no gene match: 4. This CDR3 spans 14 amino acids. The CDR3 reads CASNGDRSYNEQFF. The DNA for the CDR3 is TGTGCCAGCAATGGGGACAGATCCTACAATGAGCAGTTCTTC. The variable domain in full, completed from reference TRBV2 and TRBJ2-1, reads EPEVTQTPSHQVTQMGQEVILRCVPISNHLYFYWYRQILGQKVEFLVSFYNNEISEKSEIFDDQFSVERPDGSNFTLKIRSTKLEDSAMYFCASNGDRSYNEQFFGPGTRLTVL.

The gene calls are TRBV27 and TRBJ2-5; TRBD1 aligns across 10 bases. The CDR3 length is 16 residues. The V gene end was trimmed by 7 bases and the J gene end by 5 bases; junction bases not matched to a gene: 13. Germline-derived CDR1 and CDR2 are MNHEY and SMNVEV (reference sequence). CDR3 nucleotide sequence: TGTGCCAGCAACCGACAGGGGGCAGGGAGCGGGGAGACCCAGTACTTC. Translation: CASNRQGAGSGETQYF.

This chain joins TRBV18 and TRBJ1-2; 7 nucleotides agree with TRBD1. J lost 6 bases, V lost 3 bases, and 4 bases had no gene match. The CDR3 has 13 residues. Germline V gene data show CDR1 as KGHSH and CDR2 as LQKENI. CDR3: CASSPQGENGYTF. The CDR3 DNA sequence: TGTGCCAGCTCACCTCAGGGGGAAAATGGCTACACCTTC.

J is TRBJ1-1 and V is TRBV29-1; a possible D gene is TRBD1 (5 bases). CDR1 SQVTM and CDR2 ANQGSEA come from the germline V gene. Trimming stripped 2 bases from V and 4 bases from J, with 14 bases between. The CDR3 is made up of 14 amino acids. CDR3 region: CSVEKGAQGTEAFF. The CDR3 nucleotides read TGCAGCGTTGAAAAAGGGGCGCAGGGCACTGAAGCTTTCTTT.

The rearrangement uses TRBV5-1 and TRBJ1-1; D is perhaps TRBD1 (6 bases). The CDR3 spans 14 residues. V lost 1 base and J lost 7, with 14 bases in between. Germline lookup yields CDR1 SGHRS and CDR2 YFSETQ. CDR3 DNA sequence: TGCGCCAGCAGCTTGACAGGGATAAATCTTGAAGCTTTCTTT. Its protein is CASSLTGINLEAFF.

The V call is TRBV30, the J call TRBJ1-2; 7 bases match TRBD1. CDR1 GTSNPN and CDR2 SVGIG come from the germline V gene (reference sequence). The trim removed 0 bases at V and 7 bases at J, leaving 8 bases unmatched. The CDR3 runs to 14 residues. Here the CDR3 reads CAWSVTGAKPGYTF. Written as DNA, the CDR3 is TGTGCCTGGAGTGTAACAGGGGCGAAGCCTGGCTACACCTTC.

This clone was counted once. V usage is TRBV11-2 and J usage is TRBJ2-1; 8 bases line up with TRBD1. CDR1 and CDR2 from the germline V gene are SGHAT and FQNNGV. CDR3 length: 14 amino acids. The V and J ends lost 3 bases and 7 bases, in that order; junction bases with no gene match: 5. This CDR3 is CASSFRTGMNEQFF. The CDR3 DNA follows: TGTGCCAGCAGCTTCAGGACAGGGATGAATGAGCAGTTCTTC.

The chain carries TRBV21-1 and TRBJ1-2. TRBV21-1 is noted as a pseudogene. The CDR3 covers 12 residues. The CDR3 nucleotides are TGTGCCAGCAGCAAAGTTACGGGGGGCTACACCTTC. Its translation: CASSKVTGGYTF.